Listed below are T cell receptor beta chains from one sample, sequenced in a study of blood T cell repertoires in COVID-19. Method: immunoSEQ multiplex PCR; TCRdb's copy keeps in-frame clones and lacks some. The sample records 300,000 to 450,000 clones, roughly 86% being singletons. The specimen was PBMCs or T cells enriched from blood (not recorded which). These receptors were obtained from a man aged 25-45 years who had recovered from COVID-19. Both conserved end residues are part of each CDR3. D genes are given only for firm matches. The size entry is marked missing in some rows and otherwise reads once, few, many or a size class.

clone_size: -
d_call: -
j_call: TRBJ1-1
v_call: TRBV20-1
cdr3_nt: TGCGTGCTGGGGGGAAGCACTGAAGCTTTCTTT
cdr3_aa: CVLGGSTEAFF

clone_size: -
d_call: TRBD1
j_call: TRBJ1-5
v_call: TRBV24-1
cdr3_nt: TGTGCCACACAGGACAGGGCCGACCAGCCCCAGCATTTT
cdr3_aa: CATQDRADQPQHF

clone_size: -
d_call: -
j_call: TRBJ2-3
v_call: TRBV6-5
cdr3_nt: TGTGCCAGCAGGAGACAGGCTTACACAGATACGCAGTATTTT
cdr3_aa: CASRRQAYTDTQYF

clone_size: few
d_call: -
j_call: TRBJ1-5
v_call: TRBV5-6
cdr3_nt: TGTGCCAGCAGCTTGGGGACAGCCGGGGAGCCCCAGCATTTT
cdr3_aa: CASSLGTAGEPQHF

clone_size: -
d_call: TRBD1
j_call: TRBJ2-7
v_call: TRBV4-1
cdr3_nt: TGCGCCAGCAGCCAGGGGACCGGGACAGGGTACGAGCAGTACTTC
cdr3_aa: CASSQGTGTGYEQYF

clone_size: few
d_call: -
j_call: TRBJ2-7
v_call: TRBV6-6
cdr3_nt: TGTGCCAGCAGTTACGTAGGACAGTCCTACGAGCAGTACTTC
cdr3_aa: CASSYVGQSYEQYF

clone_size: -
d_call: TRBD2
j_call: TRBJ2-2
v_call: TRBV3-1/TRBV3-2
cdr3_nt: TGTGCCAGCAGCCAAGTGGCGATGAAGCGGGGAGCCGGGGAGCTGTTTTTT
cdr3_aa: CASSQVAMKRGAGELFF

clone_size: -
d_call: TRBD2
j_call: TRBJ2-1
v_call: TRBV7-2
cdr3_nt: TGTGCCAGCAGCTTAGCGGCTAGCGGGGGTTCCTCCTACAATGAGCAGTTCTTC
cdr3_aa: CASSLAASGGSSYNEQFF

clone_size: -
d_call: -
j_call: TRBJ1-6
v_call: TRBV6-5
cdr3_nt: TGTGCCAGTTCCCGGGTTGTTGATTCACCCCTCCACTTT
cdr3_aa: CASSRVVDSPLHF

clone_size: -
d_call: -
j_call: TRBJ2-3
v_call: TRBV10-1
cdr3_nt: TGCGCCAGCAGAACCGGACAGTCAGATACGCAGTATTTT
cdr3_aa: CASRTGQSDTQYF

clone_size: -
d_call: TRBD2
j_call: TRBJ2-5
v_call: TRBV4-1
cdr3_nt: TGCGCCAGCAGCCAAGGGGGACTAGCGTGGGAGACCCAGTACTTC
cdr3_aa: CASSQGGLAWETQYF

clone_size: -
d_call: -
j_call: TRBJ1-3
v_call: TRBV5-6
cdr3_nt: TGTGCCAGCAGCTTCTCCTACTCTGGAAACACCATATATTTT
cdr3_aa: CASSFSYSGNTIYF

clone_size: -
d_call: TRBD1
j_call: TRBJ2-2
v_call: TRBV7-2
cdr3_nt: TGTGCCAGCCGAGGGGCGCAGGGGGCGTATAACACCGGGGAGCTGTTTTTT
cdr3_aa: CASRGAQGAYNTGELFF